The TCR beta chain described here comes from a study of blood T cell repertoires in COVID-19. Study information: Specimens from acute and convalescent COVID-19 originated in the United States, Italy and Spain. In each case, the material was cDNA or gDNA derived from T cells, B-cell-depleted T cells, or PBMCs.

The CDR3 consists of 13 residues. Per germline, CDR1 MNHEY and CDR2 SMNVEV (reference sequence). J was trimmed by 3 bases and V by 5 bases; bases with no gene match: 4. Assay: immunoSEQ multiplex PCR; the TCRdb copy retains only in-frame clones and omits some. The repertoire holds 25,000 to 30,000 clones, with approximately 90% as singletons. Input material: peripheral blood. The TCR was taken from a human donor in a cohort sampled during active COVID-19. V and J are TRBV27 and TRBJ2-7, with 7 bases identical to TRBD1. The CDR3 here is CASSRDSFYEQYF. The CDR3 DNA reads TGTGCCAGCAGTCGGGACAGCTTCTACGAGCAGTACTTC.